The rows below give T cell receptor beta chains drawn from one sample of a study of monozygotic twins with inflammatory bowel disease. TCRdb reworked the 5' RACE reads into one entry per CDR3 protein, no DNA. There are 440,000 or so distinct CDR3 sequences in the sample, with approximately 2.3% held by the top ten. Sequencing was performed on blood. The receptor set was obtained from a human donor with ulcerative colitis or Crohn's disease, or a healthy co-twin of an affected twin (not recorded which). CDR3s include the opening cysteine and the closing phenylalanine or tryptophan.

cdr3_aa: CASSPRGRDQPQHF
j_call: TRBJ1-5
v_call: TRBV2

cdr3_aa: CASSLDSGGVNSPLHF
j_call: TRBJ1-6
v_call: TRBV5-1

cdr3_aa: CASSRLGPWNTEAFF
j_call: TRBJ1-1
v_call: TRBV14

cdr3_aa: CASSLSPVGNTGELFF
j_call: TRBJ2-2
v_call: TRBV27

cdr3_aa: CASTYSGQAQGEQYF
j_call: TRBJ2-7
v_call: TRBV6-5

cdr3_aa: CASSPGGTGMNSPLHF
j_call: TRBJ1-6
v_call: TRBV19

cdr3_aa: CASSLGVPKWFF
j_call: TRBJ2-1
v_call: TRBV5-1

cdr3_aa: CASSLVAGEQYF
j_call: TRBJ2-7
v_call: TRBV7-9

cdr3_aa: CASSESTSYEQYF
j_call: TRBJ2-7
v_call: TRBV10-1

cdr3_aa: CASSYSRIRSGGFSYEQYF
j_call: TRBJ2-7
v_call: TRBV6-2/TRBV6-3

cdr3_aa: CASSKRAGGAAKNIQYF
j_call: TRBJ2-4
v_call: TRBV6-1

cdr3_aa: CASDTGVNQPQHF
j_call: TRBJ1-5
v_call: TRBV12-5

cdr3_aa: CASSLQQSTDTQYF
j_call: TRBJ2-3
v_call: TRBV12-3/TRBV12-4

cdr3_aa: CASSLEGRGFGSNTDTQYF
j_call: TRBJ2-3
v_call: TRBV5-1

cdr3_aa: CATSRDLGDNEQFF
j_call: TRBJ2-1
v_call: TRBV15

cdr3_aa: CASSAGTGGPSLLYEQYF
j_call: TRBJ2-7
v_call: TRBV12-3/TRBV12-4

cdr3_aa: CASSQEGDQGTQETQYF
j_call: TRBJ2-5
v_call: TRBV4-3

cdr3_aa: CASSLRQADEQYF
j_call: TRBJ2-7
v_call: TRBV4-3

cdr3_aa: CASSLGGLAGTQDTQYF
j_call: TRBJ2-3
v_call: TRBV28

cdr3_aa: CASRDRGAGTDTQYF
j_call: TRBJ2-3
v_call: TRBV27

cdr3_aa: CASSLSIQGANYEQYF
j_call: TRBJ2-7
v_call: TRBV27

cdr3_aa: CAWSVGRGFHYGYTF
j_call: TRBJ1-2
v_call: TRBV30

cdr3_aa: CASSVAGGPGEQYF
j_call: TRBJ2-7
v_call: TRBV12-3/TRBV12-4

cdr3_aa: CASRTPWVLGTTYEQYF
j_call: TRBJ2-7
v_call: TRBV28

cdr3_aa: CATSRYTDTQYF
j_call: TRBJ2-3
v_call: TRBV15

cdr3_aa: CASSSLRTYDRGEQYF
j_call: TRBJ2-7
v_call: TRBV5-1

cdr3_aa: CASSFRALTSYEQYF
j_call: TRBJ2-7
v_call: TRBV7-2

cdr3_aa: CASSLGLAGVGSYNEQFF
j_call: TRBJ2-1
v_call: TRBV5-1

cdr3_aa: CASSFRGEGLLAVEYNEQFF
j_call: TRBJ2-1
v_call: TRBV11-2

cdr3_aa: CASSTANRQYNEQFF
j_call: TRBJ2-1
v_call: TRBV27

cdr3_aa: CASSFASGGRNEQFF
j_call: TRBJ2-1
v_call: TRBV12-3/TRBV12-4

cdr3_aa: CASSSGTEYEQYF
j_call: TRBJ2-7
v_call: TRBV11-2

cdr3_aa: CASSSWTVQFYEQYF
j_call: TRBJ2-7
v_call: TRBV28

cdr3_aa: CASSLGDREDEKLFF
j_call: TRBJ1-4
v_call: TRBV5-1

cdr3_aa: CASSNRQGEGEQFF
j_call: TRBJ2-1
v_call: TRBV5-1

cdr3_aa: CASSPELGGETQYF
j_call: TRBJ2-5
v_call: TRBV12-3/TRBV12-4

cdr3_aa: CASSSGPTHEQYF
j_call: TRBJ2-7
v_call: TRBV28

cdr3_aa: CSVGKGGSGTGELFF
j_call: TRBJ2-2
v_call: TRBV29-1

cdr3_aa: CAISGAGHGGYTF
j_call: TRBJ1-2
v_call: TRBV10-3

cdr3_aa: CASSVTGDSSYNEQFF
j_call: TRBJ2-1
v_call: TRBV5-1

cdr3_aa: CASSLVRRNEQFF
j_call: TRBJ2-1
v_call: TRBV7-2

cdr3_aa: CASSLFSVSETQYF
j_call: TRBJ2-5
v_call: TRBV27

cdr3_aa: CASSGLTGRGAKNIQYF
j_call: TRBJ2-4
v_call: TRBV5-6

cdr3_aa: CASSQGLAGGEKFF
j_call: TRBJ2-1
v_call: TRBV3-1

cdr3_aa: CASSFTGDHYGYTF
j_call: TRBJ1-2
v_call: TRBV27

cdr3_aa: CASSTGSGTDTQYF
j_call: TRBJ2-3
v_call: TRBV5-1

cdr3_aa: CASSLEQGGYGYTF
j_call: TRBJ1-2
v_call: TRBV5-1

cdr3_aa: CASSIGWTGDTQYF
j_call: TRBJ2-3
v_call: TRBV19

cdr3_aa: CASSLKGHSSGANVLTF
j_call: TRBJ2-6
v_call: TRBV7-9

cdr3_aa: CASSISGGGSGELFF
j_call: TRBJ2-2
v_call: TRBV7-8

cdr3_aa: CASSHQTGVTDTQYF
j_call: TRBJ2-3
v_call: TRBV18

cdr3_aa: CASGLAGASYEQYF
j_call: TRBJ2-7
v_call: TRBV27

cdr3_aa: CSAREITSGKYEQYF
j_call: TRBJ2-7
v_call: TRBV20-1

cdr3_aa: CASSWSGVKTQYF
j_call: TRBJ2-5
v_call: TRBV5-4

cdr3_aa: CASSGARVPASDTQYF
j_call: TRBJ2-3
v_call: TRBV2

cdr3_aa: CSALSRDSPTYEQYF
j_call: TRBJ2-7
v_call: TRBV20-1

cdr3_aa: CASSLSRGGTQPQHF
j_call: TRBJ1-5
v_call: TRBV7-2

cdr3_aa: CASSQERGELFF
j_call: TRBJ2-2
v_call: TRBV4-3

cdr3_aa: CASSAQGKGEAFF
j_call: TRBJ1-1
v_call: TRBV9